This T cell receptor beta chain was profiled in a study of blood T cell repertoires in COVID-19. Study in general: Sites across the United States, Italy and Spain contributed samples from acute and convalescent COVID-19.

The length of the CDR3 is 12 residues. The germline gives CDR1 MDHEN, CDR2 SYDVKM. The germline V and J ends were trimmed by 8 bases and 7 bases, with 14 bases remaining between them. The authors' processing: Amplification with reference gene primers provided the estimates of nucleated cell counts. TCRdb's copy holds only in-frame clones and misses some; the assay was immunoSEQ multiplex PCR. Clone size and the V and J calls come from that table; the DNA yielded D and trimming. The table has 250,000 to 400,000 clones, around 90% seen once. Participant age was about 18 to 89 years, and participants resided in roughly 25 US areas. All recovered Cohort 3 donors got two negative PCRs, got clearance, or saw symptom resolution.

The chain employs TRBV28 and TRBJ1-2; the D gene is possibly TRBD1 (6 bases). The receptor was isolated from a man between 60 and 70 years old who had recovered from COVID-19. Material: PBMCs or T cells enriched from blood (not recorded which). CDR3 loop: CASGDNLRGYTF. The CDR3 DNA is TGTGCCAGCGGGGACAACCTCCGTGGCTACACCTTC.